A single sample gave rise to the 13 T cell receptor beta chains below, sequenced in a study of OX40 agonist ivuxolimab in advanced cancers. Method: immunoSEQ multiplex PCR; TCRdb's copy keeps in-frame clones and lacks some. Found here are 30,000 to 35,000 clones, over 75% of them singletons; the top ten hold 9.5% to 13%. The sample was CD4+ or CD8+ T cells sorted from blood, taken in a trial of the OX40 agonist ivuxolimab. These receptors all stem from an adult with an advanced solid tumor such as melanoma, head and neck, liver or kidney cancer.

The chain carries TRBV30 and TRBJ2-7; 10 positions match TRBD1. Germline V gene sequence: CDR1 GTSNPN, CDR2 SVGIG (reference sequence). V trimming: 4 bases; J trimming: 5 bases; junction bases outside the gene matches: 8. CDR3 length: 14 amino acids. CDR3 in amino acids: CAWKTGTGDHEQYF. The CDR3 DNA reads TGTGCCTGGAAAACCGGGACAGGGGACCACGAGCAGTACTTC.

The chain joins TRBV7-9 to TRBJ2-5; 8 positions match TRBD1. The CDR3 extends over 15 amino acids. Germline CDR1 and CDR2: SEHNR and FQNEAQ (reference sequence). With 5 bases clipped from V and 3 bases from J, the junction kept 8 bases outside the gene matches. In DNA form, the CDR3 reads TGTGCCAGCAGCCCGTCCGGGACAGGTGAAGAGACCCAGTACTTC. Its protein product is CASSPSGTGEETQYF.

Here the CDR3 reads CASSLGGFSEAFF. The CDR3 DNA is TGCGCCAGCAGCTTGGGGGGGTTTTCTGAAGCTTTCTTT. This chain links TRBV5-1 with TRBJ1-1, with D possibly TRBD1 on 5 matching bases. The CDR3 sequence is 13 residues long. V dropped 0 bases and J dropped 6 bases, with 9 bases sitting between them. Per the germline V gene, CDR1 is SGHRS and CDR2 is YFSETQ.

The table lists this clone with a count of one. The chain joins TRBV30 to TRBJ2-3, with D perhaps matching TRBD2 (6 bases). Germline V gene data show CDR1 as GTSNPN and CDR2 as SVGIG (reference sequence). V lost 2 bases and J 7 bases, leaving 16 bases between the germline ends. The CDR3 spans 14 residues. The CDR3 is CAWSISSGGNTQYF. The CDR3 nucleotides read TGTGCCTGGAGTATTAGTTCTGGGGGGAATACGCAGTATTTT.

This chain uses TRBV5-6 with TRBJ1-1; no reliable D call. The germline gives CDR1 SGHDT, CDR2 YYEEEE. V lost 4 bases and J lost 1, with 14 bases in between. CDR3 size: 15 residues. CDR3 loop: CASSPAGMGNTEAFF. In nucleotides, the CDR3 is TGTGCCAGCAGCCCAGCCGGGATGGGGAACACTGAAGCTTTCTTT.

This sequence joins TRBV6-6 and TRBJ2-5; maybe TRBD2 (6 bases). V gave up 2 bases and J gave up 6 bases, with 16 bases separating them. CDR1 is MNHNY, CDR2 SVGAGI, per germline (reference sequence). The CDR3 length is 15 residues. The CDR3 DNA reads TGTGCCAGCAGTTACCCGACGGGGGATTTGAAGACCCAGTACTTC. Protein product: CASSYPTGDLKTQYF.

This clone was detected a few times. The rearrangement links TRBV5-1 to TRBJ2-7; weak D call: TRBD1 (6 bases). Trimming took off 2 bases at V and 0 bases at J, with 9 bases between the two ends. This CDR3 spans 14 amino acids. The germline gives CDR1 SGHRS, CDR2 YFSETQ. CDR3 sequence: CASSLGGSSYEQYF. Written as DNA, the CDR3 is TGCGCCAGCAGCTTAGGGGGTAGCTCCTACGAGCAGTACTTC.

The chain carries TRBV6-1 and TRBJ2-1; D is unresolved. V lost 1 base to trimming and J lost 0 bases, with 10 bases between them. CDR3 size: 16 residues. Germline loops: CDR1 MNHNS, CDR2 SASEGT. Written as DNA, the CDR3 is TGTGCCAGCAGTGAAGGACGGCGAACCTCCTACAATGAGCAGTTCTTC. It is translated as CASSEGRRTSYNEQFF.

The rearrangement joins TRBV6-6 to TRBJ1-6; a weak D match, TRBD1 (5 bases). Trimming pared 1 base from V and 12 bases from J, leaving 10 bases between. Germline V gene data show CDR1 as MNHNY and CDR2 as SVGAGI (reference sequence). The CDR3 totals 13 residues. The CDR3 DNA reads TGTGCCAGCAGTTACTTAAGGGGCCGACCCCTCCACTTT. It yields the protein CASSYLRGRPLHF.

This chain connects TRBV6-5 to TRBJ1-4; D is ambiguous. This CDR3 has 15 amino acids. Germline loops: CDR1 MNHEY, CDR2 SVGAGI. V lost 4 bases and J lost 7, with 16 bases in between. CDR3 nucleotide sequence: TGTGCCAGCAGTTGGAACGGGCCGGACCCTGAAAAACTGTTTTTT. Encoded protein: CASSWNGPDPEKLFF.

The chain uses TRBV10-2 and TRBJ2-2, with 11 bases lining up with TRBD2. V lost 5 bases, J lost 7 bases, and 6 bases stayed unmatched. Germline V lookup: CDR1 WSHSY, CDR2 SAAADI. This CDR3 contains 15 residues. CDR3 bases: TGCGCCAGCAGTCTAGCGGGGGGAGTAGGCGGGGAGCTGTTTTTT. It codes for CASSLAGGVGGELFF.

The chain recombines TRBV9 with TRBJ1-5; D may be TRBD1 (5 bases). The CDR3 has 15 amino acids. Trimming pared 4 bases from V and 0 bases from J, leaving 11 bases between. Per germline, CDR1 SGDLS and CDR2 YYNGEE. The CDR3 DNA sequence: TGTGCCAGCAGCAAAACAGGATATAGCAATCAGCCCCAGCATTTT. Translating it yields CASSKTGYSNQPQHF. The full variable domain, its missing parts supplied by reference TRBV9 and TRBJ1-5, is DSGVTQTPKHLITATGQRVTLRCSPRSGDLSVYWYQQSLDQGLQFLIQYYNGEERAKGNILERFSAQQFPDLHSELNLSSLELGDSALYFCASSKTGYSNQPQHFGDGTRLSIL.

The CDR3 DNA reads TGTGCCAGCAGCGCGGGACGGATAAATGAAAAACTGTTTTTT. Protein sequence: CASSAGRINEKLFF. The chain carries TRBV9 and TRBJ1-4; D may be TRBD1 (5 bases). The CDR3 spans 14 residues. CDR1 and CDR2 (germline): SGDLS, YYNGEE. V gave up 3 bases and J gave up 5 bases, with 11 bases separating them.